This note documents a single TCR beta chain sequence. This clone was detected a few times. Which antigen it targets is not known. Base qualities are not at hand, and no much larger clone is one base apart. This record comes from a study of blood T cell repertoires in COVID-19 (TCRdb year 2020). In the study overall: Collaborator samples came from the United States, Italy and Spain and covered acute and convalescent phases of COVID-19. The material from the prospective study consisted of cDNA or gDNA derived from T cells, B-cell-depleted T cells, or PBMCs. The dataset comprised deeply sampled blood TCRbeta repertoires from subjects exposed to, actively infected with, or recovered from COVID-19. The repertoires were released in a freely available public database meant as a resource for research on the immune response to SARS-CoV-2. Samples were obtained from the ongoing ImmuneRACE study (first 160 participants) and from roughly 1,300 subjects provided by 6 global collaborators. Sample metadata almost always included a de-identified subject ID, COVID-19 status, age in years and sex. Where available, HLA class I and class II types were taken from metadata supplied by the sample provider and were not determined by assay-based typing. Broader findings and caveats from the paper: Clinical and demographic metadata were provided uncurated, with the amount varying by source and participant.

The immunoSEQ Assay, a bias-controlled multiplex PCR, was used to amplify TCRbeta CDR3 regions from genomic DNA. Turning to the authors' computational methods: Within the assay, amplification of reference gene primers was used to estimate how many nucleated cells each sample contained. To quantify the absolute abundance of each unique TCRbeta CDR3 rearrangement, sequence reads were collapsed and filtered. For each sample, productive Simpson clonality was calculated as the square root of Simpson's diversity index across productive rearrangements. Held by TCRdb, this immuneACCESS table contains in-frame sequences only and omits some clones. Under half of the omission traces to an unresolved V gene where checked; the cause of the rest is unknown. Clone size and V and J calls were adopted from that table, with D and trimming inferred from the DNA. In this sample the table shows a few hundred thousand clones, 85% to 90% of which occur a single time. The ten largest clonotypes hold roughly a tenth of the sample.

Enrolling through a virtual design, the prospective study's participants ranged in age from about 18 to 89 years and lived across some 23 United States geographic areas. In the prospective study, participants were assigned to cohorts based on the clinical history participants reported in a screening survey and a study questionnaire. Recovered participants in ImmuneRACE Cohort 3 were defined by two consecutive negative NP/OP PCR tests, clearance by a healthcare professional, or resolution of symptoms. In the prospective study, whole blood, serum and a nasopharyngeal or oropharyngeal swab were collected from each participant by mobile phlebotomists. Prospective study participants could optionally give additional blood draws and questionnaires over an approximately two-month period. Before DNA extraction, blood samples from the prospective study were shipped at room temperature or frozen. Its CDR3 holds 16 amino acids, cysteine through phenylalanine. This entry keeps only the CDR3 DNA: 48 bases, framed from base 1.

The clonotype comes from a woman aged 25 to 45 who had recovered from COVID-19. The sequence joins TRBV21-1 to TRBJ1-3; TRBD1 is the table's D call, not checked against the DNA. TRBV21-1 constitutes a pseudogene. The sample consisted of PBMCs or T cells enriched from blood (not recorded which). The CDR3: CASSSTGGGPGNTIYF. Here is the DNA: TGTGCCAGCAGCAGTACAGGGGGGGGTCCTGGAAACACCATATATTTT.